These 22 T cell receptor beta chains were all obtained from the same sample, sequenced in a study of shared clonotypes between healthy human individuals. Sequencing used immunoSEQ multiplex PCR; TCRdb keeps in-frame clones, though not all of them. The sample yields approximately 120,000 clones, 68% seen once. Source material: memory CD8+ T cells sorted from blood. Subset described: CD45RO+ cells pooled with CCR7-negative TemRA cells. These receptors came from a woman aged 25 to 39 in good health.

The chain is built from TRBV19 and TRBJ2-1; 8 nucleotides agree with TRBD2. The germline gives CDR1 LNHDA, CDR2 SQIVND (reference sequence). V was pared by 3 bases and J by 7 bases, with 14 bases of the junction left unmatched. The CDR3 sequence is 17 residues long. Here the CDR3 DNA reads TGTGCCAGTAGTATGCGGGCACTAGCGGCCGAAAGAAATGAGCAGTTCTTC. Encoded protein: CASSMRALAAERNEQFF.

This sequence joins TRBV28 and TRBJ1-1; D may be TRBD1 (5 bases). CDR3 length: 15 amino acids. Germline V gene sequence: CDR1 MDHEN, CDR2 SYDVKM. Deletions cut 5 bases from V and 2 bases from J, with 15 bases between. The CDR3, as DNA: TGTGCCAGCAGTCCCCGGGACCGATCAAACACTGAAGCTTTCTTT. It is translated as CASSPRDRSNTEAFF.

CDR3 protein: CATSRLTRGYNEQFF. The CDR3 coding sequence is TGTGCCACCAGCAGACTTACTCGCGGCTACAATGAGCAGTTCTTC. The rearrangement joins TRBV15 to TRBJ2-1, with D unclear. V lost 2 bases to trimming and J lost 3 bases, with 11 bases between them. Germline V gene sequence: CDR1 LNHNV, CDR2 YYDKDF (reference sequence). The CDR3 runs to 15 residues.

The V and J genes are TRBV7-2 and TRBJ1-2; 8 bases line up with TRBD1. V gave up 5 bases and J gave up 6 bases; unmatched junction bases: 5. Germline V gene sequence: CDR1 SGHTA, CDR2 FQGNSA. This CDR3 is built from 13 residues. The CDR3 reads CASSANRGDGYTF. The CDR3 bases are TGTGCCAGCAGCGCGAACAGGGGGGATGGCTACACCTTC.

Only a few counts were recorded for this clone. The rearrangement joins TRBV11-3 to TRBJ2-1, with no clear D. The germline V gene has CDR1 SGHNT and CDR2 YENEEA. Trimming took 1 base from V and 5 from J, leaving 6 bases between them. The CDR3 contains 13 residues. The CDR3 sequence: CASSLGADNEQFF. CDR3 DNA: TGTGCCAGCAGCTTAGGGGCCGACAATGAGCAGTTCTTC.

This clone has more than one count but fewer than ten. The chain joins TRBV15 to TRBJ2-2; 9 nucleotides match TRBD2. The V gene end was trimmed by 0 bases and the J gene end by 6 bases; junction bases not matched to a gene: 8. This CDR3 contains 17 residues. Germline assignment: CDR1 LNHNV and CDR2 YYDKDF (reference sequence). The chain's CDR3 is CATSRDSSSGSPGELFF. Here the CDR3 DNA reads TGTGCCACCAGCAGAGATAGCAGTAGCGGGAGCCCCGGGGAGCTGTTTTTT.

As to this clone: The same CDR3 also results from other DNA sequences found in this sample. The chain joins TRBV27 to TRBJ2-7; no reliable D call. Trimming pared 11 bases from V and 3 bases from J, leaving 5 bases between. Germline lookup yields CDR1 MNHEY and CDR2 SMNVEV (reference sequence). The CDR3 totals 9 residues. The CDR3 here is CASGYEQYF. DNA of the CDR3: TGTGCCTCAGGCTACGAGCAGTACTTC.

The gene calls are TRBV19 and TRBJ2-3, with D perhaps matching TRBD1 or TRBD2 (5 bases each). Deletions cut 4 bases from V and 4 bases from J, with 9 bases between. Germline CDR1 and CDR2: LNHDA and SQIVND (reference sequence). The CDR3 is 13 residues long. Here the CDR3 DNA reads TGTGCCAGTAGTAGGGGGTTCCCAGATACGCAGTATTTT. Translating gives CASSRGFPDTQYF.

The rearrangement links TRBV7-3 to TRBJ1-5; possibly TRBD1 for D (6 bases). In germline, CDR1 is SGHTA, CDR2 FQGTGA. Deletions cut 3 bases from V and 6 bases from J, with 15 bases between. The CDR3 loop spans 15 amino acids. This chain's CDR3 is CASSLYQGPSQPQHF. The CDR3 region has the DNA TGTGCCAGCAGCTTGTATCAGGGGCCAAGTCAGCCCCAGCATTTT.

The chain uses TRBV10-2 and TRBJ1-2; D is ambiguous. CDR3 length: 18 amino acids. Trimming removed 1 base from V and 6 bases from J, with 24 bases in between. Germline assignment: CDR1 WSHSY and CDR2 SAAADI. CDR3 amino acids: CASSEFCQTMSPPNGYTF. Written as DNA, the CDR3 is TGCGCCAGCAGTGAGTTTTGTCAAACGATGTCTCCACCCAATGGCTACACCTTC.

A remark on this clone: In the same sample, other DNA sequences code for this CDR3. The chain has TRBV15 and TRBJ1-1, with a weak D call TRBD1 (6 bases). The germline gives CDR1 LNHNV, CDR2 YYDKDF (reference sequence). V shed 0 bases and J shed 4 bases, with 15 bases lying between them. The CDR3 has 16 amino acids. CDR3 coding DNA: TGTGCCACCAGCAGAGAACGGGAGGGGGACGGCACTGAAGCTTTCTTT. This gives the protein CATSREREGDGTEAFF.

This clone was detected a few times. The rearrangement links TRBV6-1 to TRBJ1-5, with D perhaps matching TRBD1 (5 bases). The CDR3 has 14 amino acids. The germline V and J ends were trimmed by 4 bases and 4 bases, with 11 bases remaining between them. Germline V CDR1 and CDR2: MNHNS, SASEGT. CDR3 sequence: CASSGSWGNQPQHF. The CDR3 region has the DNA TGTGCCAGCAGTGGTTCATGGGGGAATCAGCCCCAGCATTTT.

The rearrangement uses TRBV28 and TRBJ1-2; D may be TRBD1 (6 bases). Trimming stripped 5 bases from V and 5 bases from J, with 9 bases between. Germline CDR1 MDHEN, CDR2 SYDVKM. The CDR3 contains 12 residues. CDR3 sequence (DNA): TGTGCCAGCAGTACCGGACAGTATGGCTACACCTTC. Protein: CASSTGQYGYTF.

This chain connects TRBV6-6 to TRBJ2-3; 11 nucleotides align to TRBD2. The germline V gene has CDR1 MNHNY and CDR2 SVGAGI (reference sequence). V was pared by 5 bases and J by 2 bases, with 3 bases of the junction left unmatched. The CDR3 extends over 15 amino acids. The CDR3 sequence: CASSLLAGDTDTQYF. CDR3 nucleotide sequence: TGTGCCAGCAGTCTACTAGCGGGAGACACAGATACGCAGTATTTT.

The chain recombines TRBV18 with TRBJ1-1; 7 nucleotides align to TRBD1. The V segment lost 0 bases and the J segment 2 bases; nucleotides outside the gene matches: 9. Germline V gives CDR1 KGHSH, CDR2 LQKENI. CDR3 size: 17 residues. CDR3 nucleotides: TGTGCCAGCTCACCACCGAGGAGACAGGGAGGTAACACTGAAGCTTTCTTT. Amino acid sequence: CASSPPRRQGGNTEAFF.

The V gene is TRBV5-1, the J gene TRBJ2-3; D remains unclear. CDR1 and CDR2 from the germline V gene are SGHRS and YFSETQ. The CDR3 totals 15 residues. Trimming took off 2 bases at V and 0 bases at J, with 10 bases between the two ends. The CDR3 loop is CASSLERHSTDTQYF. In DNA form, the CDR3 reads TGCGCCAGCAGCTTAGAAAGGCATAGCACAGATACGCAGTATTTT.

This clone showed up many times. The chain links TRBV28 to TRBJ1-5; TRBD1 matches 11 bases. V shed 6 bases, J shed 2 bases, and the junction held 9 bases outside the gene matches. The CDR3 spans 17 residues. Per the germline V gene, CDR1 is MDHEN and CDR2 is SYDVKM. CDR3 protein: CASRPDRGRMGNQPQHF. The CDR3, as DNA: TGTGCCAGCAGGCCGGACAGGGGGCGGATGGGCAATCAGCCCCAGCATTTT.

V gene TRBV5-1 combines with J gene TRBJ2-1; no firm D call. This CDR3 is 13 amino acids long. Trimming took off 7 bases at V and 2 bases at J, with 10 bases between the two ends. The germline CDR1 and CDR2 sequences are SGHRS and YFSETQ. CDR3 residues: CASGQKPYNEQFF. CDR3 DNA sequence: TGCGCCAGCGGGCAGAAACCCTACAATGAGCAGTTCTTC.

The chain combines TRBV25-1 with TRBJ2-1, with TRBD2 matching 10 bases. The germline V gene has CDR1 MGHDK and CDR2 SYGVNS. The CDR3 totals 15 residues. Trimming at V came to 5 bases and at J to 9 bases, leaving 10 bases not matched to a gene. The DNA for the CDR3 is TGTGCCAGCAGTAACAGCGGGAGGGCCATAGGTGAGCAGTTCTTC. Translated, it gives CASSNSGRAIGEQFF.

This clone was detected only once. The CDR3 reads CASSLARGDYEQYF. CDR3 nucleotide sequence: TGTGCCAGCAGTTTAGCGCGGGGAGATTACGAGCAGTACTTC. V and J are TRBV27 and TRBJ2-7; D is possibly TRBD2 (6 bases). Trimming pared 2 bases from V and 4 bases from J, leaving 12 bases between. Germline V lookup: CDR1 MNHEY, CDR2 SMNVEV (reference sequence). The CDR3 runs to 14 residues.

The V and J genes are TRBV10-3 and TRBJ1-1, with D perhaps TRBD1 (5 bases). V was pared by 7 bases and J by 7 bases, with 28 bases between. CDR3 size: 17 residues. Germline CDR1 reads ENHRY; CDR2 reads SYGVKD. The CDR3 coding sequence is TGTGCCATCACAGCCGCGATCGACAGACCGACCTGGGGTGAAGCTTTCTTT. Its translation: CAITAAIDRPTWGEAFF.

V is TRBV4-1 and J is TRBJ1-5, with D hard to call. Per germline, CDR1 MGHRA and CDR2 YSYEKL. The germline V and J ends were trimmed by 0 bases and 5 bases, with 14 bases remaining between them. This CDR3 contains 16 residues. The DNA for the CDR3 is TGCGCCAGCAGCCAAGAGTATGGCGGGATCCATCAGCCCCAGCATTTT. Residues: CASSQEYGGIHQPQHF.